The 14 T cell receptor beta chains below come from one sample, sequenced in a study of blood T cell repertoires in COVID-19. Only in-frame clones appear in the TCRdb table, and some are missing; sequencing was by immunoSEQ multiplex PCR. The sample gives some 160,000 clones, 84% of which show up once; approximately 8% is in the top ten. The specimen was PBMCs or T cells enriched from blood (not recorded which). Every receptor here comes from a woman aged 45-60 years who had recovered from COVID-19.

The chain has TRBV28 and TRBJ2-7, with 9 bases aligning to TRBD1. Looked up from germline, CDR1 is MDHEN and CDR2 is SYDVKM. Trimming at V came to 6 bases and at J to 0 bases, leaving 6 bases not matched to a gene. The CDR3 has 15 residues. DNA for the CDR3: TGTGCCAGCAGGAGGGGACAGGGCTACTCCTACGAGCAGTACTTC. This translates into CASRRGQGYSYEQYF.

The CDR3 region has the DNA TGTGCCAGCAGCCCAGCGACAGGGAGCACTGAAGCTTTCTTT. Translated: CASSPATGSTEAFF. V and J are TRBV7-3 and TRBJ1-1; 7 bases agree with TRBD1. The CDR3 consists of 14 residues. The J segment lost 4 bases and the V segment lost 5 bases, leaving 7 bases of the junction unmatched. Germline V gene lookup returns CDR1 SGHTA and CDR2 FQGTGA.

The V call is TRBV9, the J call TRBJ1-2, with 9 bases that match TRBD1. This CDR3 region has 14 residues. In germline, CDR1 is SGDLS, CDR2 YYNGEE. V gave up 3 bases and J gave up 4 bases; unmatched junction bases: 4. The DNA for the CDR3 is TGTGCCAGCAGCGGGACAGGGGCAGGCTATGGCTACACCTTC. Protein: CASSGTGAGYGYTF.

V and J are TRBV25-1 and TRBJ1-3; possibly TRBD1 for D (5 bases). Per germline, CDR1 MGHDK and CDR2 SYGVNS. The CDR3 has 13 residues. The V and J ends lost 4 bases and 4 bases respectively, with 8 bases between them. The CDR3 loop is CASSGQGGNTIYF. CDR3 nucleotide sequence: TGTGCCAGCAGTGGTCAGGGAGGAAACACCATATATTTT.

The V and J genes are TRBV7-9 and TRBJ1-1, with D possibly TRBD1 on 5 matching bases. V was cut by 5 bases and J by 0 bases, with 16 bases left in between. Germline-derived CDR1 and CDR2 are SEHNR and FQNEAQ (reference sequence). The CDR3 consists of 16 residues. The CDR3 DNA follows: TGTGCCAGCAGCCCCCGATCAGGGTACATGAACACTGAAGCTTTCTTT. Translating gives CASSPRSGYMNTEAFF.

This clone was seen a few times. CDR3 coding DNA: TGTGCCAGCAGCTTGGGACAGGGATTCGGGGAGCTGTTTTTT. It codes for CASSLGQGFGELFF. The chain has TRBV11-3 and TRBJ2-2; TRBD1 matches at 9 bases. Germline assignment: CDR1 SGHNT and CDR2 YENEEA. This CDR3 has 14 amino acids. V shed 3 bases and J 7 bases; nucleotides not matched to a gene: 3.

This clone was recorded only once. The chain employs TRBV29-1 and TRBJ1-1, with D hard to call. CDR1 and CDR2 (germline): SQVTM, ANQGSEA. V lost 2 bases, J lost 4 bases, and 11 bases lay in between. This CDR3 region has 13 residues. In DNA form, the CDR3 reads TGCAGCGTTGAATACACACCGGGCACTGAAGCTTTCTTT. Amino acids: CSVEYTPGTEAFF.

J is TRBJ1-1 and V is TRBV5-1; D is perhaps TRBD1 (5 bases). V dropped 6 bases and J dropped 0 bases, with 21 bases sitting between them. Germline-derived CDR1 and CDR2 are SGHRS and YFSETQ. The CDR3 is 17 residues long. CDR3 in amino acids: CASIPGPYQGMNTEAFF. CDR3 in DNA: TGCGCCAGCATCCCCGGCCCGTACCAGGGCATGAACACTGAAGCTTTCTTT.

This clone has just one count. The chain couples TRBV5-1 to TRBJ2-7, with TRBD2 as a possible D gene (5 bases). The CDR3 extends over 16 amino acids. The germline gives CDR1 SGHRS, CDR2 YFSETQ. Trimming took off 3 bases at V and 4 bases at J, with 20 bases between the two ends. This CDR3 is CASSSMSGNARYEQYF. The CDR3, as DNA: TGCGCCAGCAGCTCAATGTCGGGAAATGCAAGGTACGAGCAGTACTTC. Combining the CDR3 with reference TRBV5-1 and TRBJ2-7 gives the whole variable domain KAGVTQTPRYLIKTRGQQVTLSCSPISGHRSVSWYQQTPGQGLQFLFEYFSETQRNKGNFPGRFSGRQFSNSRSEMNVSTLELGDSALYLCASSSMSGNARYEQYFGPGTRLTVT.

The chain is built from TRBV6-6 and TRBJ2-5, with D possibly matching TRBD1 (11 bases). V lost 5 bases to trimming and J lost 5 bases, with 30 bases between them. CDR3 length: 19 amino acids. Germline V lookup: CDR1 MNHNY, CDR2 SVGAGI (reference sequence). DNA for the CDR3: TGTGCCAGCAGTCGCCGGGACAGGGGGACTAGCGTGGGTGTGGAGACCCAGTACTTC. Its protein product is CASSRRDRGTSVGVETQYF.

This chain links TRBV5-4 with TRBJ2-3, with D hard to call. The CDR3 loop spans 12 amino acids. V lost 4 bases and J 4 bases, leaving 7 bases between the germline ends. CDR1 and CDR2 (germline): SGHNT, YYREEE (reference sequence). The CDR3 is CASSRTSDTQYF. CDR3 DNA: TGTGCCAGCAGCCGAACATCAGATACGCAGTATTTT.

The chain couples TRBV6-2 or TRBV6-3 to TRBJ2-1; TRBD2 matches at 10 bases. V lost 1 base and J lost 4; bases outside the gene matches: 13. This CDR3 has 19 residues. Germline lookup yields CDR1 MNHEY and CDR2 SVGEGT. This CDR3 reads CASSYWSYTGTSVYNEQFF. Written as DNA, the CDR3 is TGTGCCAGCAGTTACTGGAGCTACACCGGGACTAGCGTATACAATGAGCAGTTCTTC.

The chain carries TRBV10-2 and TRBJ1-6; 8 bases are shared with TRBD1. Germline V gene sequence: CDR1 WSHSY, CDR2 SAAADI. V dropped 6 bases and J dropped 15; count of bases not matched to a gene: 10. This CDR3 comprises 13 residues. For the CDR3, the DNA is TGCGCCAGCAGGGGGTCGGACAGGGTGCTCCTCCACTTT. Its protein is CASRGSDRVLLHF.

The chain links TRBV5-4 to TRBJ2-2; 7 positions match TRBD2. From germline, CDR1 is SGHNT and CDR2 YYREEE (reference sequence). The CDR3 runs 16 residues. V shed 4 bases, J shed 7 bases, and the junction held 13 bases outside the gene matches. Here the CDR3 DNA reads TGTGCCAGCAGCGGGGGGGGACCAGCCTTGGGCGGGGAGCTGTTTTTT. It codes for CASSGGGPALGGELFF.